This T cell receptor (beta chain) was sequenced in a study of blood T cells in healthy people across ages. Study background: Template switching retrieved approximately one barcoded beta molecule for each two T cells.

Germline V gene lookup returns CDR1 DFQATT and CDR2 SNEGSKA (reference sequence). The CDR3 is made up of 14 amino acids. V gave up 4 bases and J gave up 5 bases; unmatched junction bases: 8. A second PCR of about 6 to 12 cycles used a sample-barcoded 5' primer and a J-beta primer mix. TCRdb reprocessed the 5' RACE reads via MiXCR and lists one record per CDR3 protein. The data contain 850,000 to 1,000,000 distinct CDR3 sequences, roughly 51% of them singletons. Per-sample PBMC isolation yielded at least 6.5 million cells. The rearrangement joins TRBV20-1 to TRBJ1-5; 7 nucleotides match TRBD1. Input material: blood. The receptor was derived from a woman aged 55 to 70 in good health. The chain's CDR3 is CSAKQGFEYQPQHF. CDR3 coding DNA: TGCAGTGCTAAACAGGGGTTTGAGTATCAGCCCCAGCATTTT.